The 15 T cell receptor beta chains in this list originate from one sample, sequenced in a study of T cells in Graves' hyperthyroidism and ophthalmopathy. Template material for amplifying TCR beta CDR3 regions consisted of RNA transcripts. Primed by the HTBI set, a first-round RT-PCR was run on the TCR CDR3. TCRdb passed the multiplex PCR reads through MiXCR, listing each CDR3 protein once. The sample records roughly 740,000 distinct CDR3 sequences, 16% being singletons. Material: blood. These TCRs come from a man between 18 and 29 years old with Graves' hyperthyroidism.

In its sample, this clonotype was seen many times. This rearrangement joins TRBV12-3 or TRBV12-4 to TRBJ2-5; TRBD1 matches at 7 bases. The CDR3 runs to 13 residues. Germline trimming cut 6 bases from V and 4 bases from J; bases unmatched to any gene: 5. CDR3 coding DNA: TGTGCCAGCAGCGAGACAGGGCGAGAGACCCAGTACTTC. Amino acid sequence: CASSETGRETQYF.

The J gene is TRBJ1-2, the V gene TRBV7-9; D not resolved. Deletions cut 1 base from V and 2 bases from J, with 20 bases between. Germline loops: CDR1 SEHNR, CDR2 FQNEAQ (reference sequence). The CDR3 length is 18 residues. The CDR3, as DNA: TGTGCCAGCAGCTTAGACCTAGTCGGGTGGCCGCGGAACTATGGCTACACCTTC. This codes for CASSLDLVGWPRNYGYTF.

This clonotype was detected once. The J gene is TRBJ1-6, the V gene TRBV28; D perhaps matches TRBD1 (5 bases). The CDR3 covers 15 residues. In germline, CDR1 is MDHEN, CDR2 SYDVKM. Trimming cost V 5 bases and J 10 bases, with 18 bases left between them. The CDR3 loop reads CASSAPGPRGSPLHF. As DNA, the CDR3 is TGTGCCAGCAGTGCCCCGGGACCAAGAGGATCACCCCTCCACTTT. Drawing the rest from reference TRBV28 and TRBJ1-6, the complete variable domain is DVKVTQSSRYLVKRTGEKVFLECVQDMDHENMFWYRQDPGLGLRLIYFSYDVKMKEKGDIPEGYSVSREKKERFSLILESASTNQTSMYLCASSAPGPRGSPLHFGNGTRLTVT.

At least ten counts were recorded for this clonotype. The genes are TRBV27 and TRBJ2-1; D remains ambiguous. Trimming pared 3 bases from V and 3 bases from J, leaving 15 bases between. In germline, CDR1 is MNHEY, CDR2 SMNVEV (reference sequence). This CDR3 has 16 amino acids. CDR3 loop: CASSFRRTGLYNEQFF. CDR3 coding DNA: TGTGCCAGCAGTTTTCGCCGGACGGGCCTCTACAATGAGCAGTTCTTC.

This clonotype came up many times. The V call is TRBV2, the J call TRBJ2-1; 8 bases map to TRBD2. The germline CDR1 and CDR2 sequences are SNHLY and FYNNEI. V was pared by 7 bases and J by 8 bases, with 16 bases of the junction left unmatched. The CDR3 spans 16 residues. The CDR3 is CASTHSRGGLGDEQFF. CDR3 DNA sequence: TGTGCCAGCACACACTCCCGGGGGGGCCTTGGGGATGAGCAGTTCTTC.

The chain combines TRBV20-1 with TRBJ1-1; 7 nucleotides agree with TRBD1. V trimming: 1 base; J trimming: 4 bases; junction bases outside the gene matches: 6. Germline V gene data show CDR1 as DFQATT and CDR2 as SNEGSKA (reference sequence). CDR3 size: 14 residues. The CDR3 region has the DNA TGCAGTGCTAGAGCAGGGGGGCAGAGCACTGAAGCTTTCTTT. The encoded protein is CSARAGGQSTEAFF.

In its sample, this clonotype was seen many times. The rearrangement joins TRBV30 to TRBJ2-7; 7 bases are shared with TRBD1. Trimming removed 1 base from V and 4 bases from J; junction bases left unmatched: 7. Germline assignment: CDR1 GTSNPN and CDR2 SVGIG (reference sequence). The CDR3 is 14 amino acids. The CDR3 DNA reads as TGTGCCTGGAGTGCCCAACAGGGGTTGTACGAGCAGTACTTC. It codes for CAWSAQQGLYEQYF.

This clonotype was observed a handful of times. The V gene is TRBV29-1, the J gene TRBJ2-3; no firm D call. This CDR3 region has 14 residues. Germline loops: CDR1 SQVTM, CDR2 ANQGSEA. Between the trimmed V and J ends, which lost 3 bases and 1 base, there was a span of 11 bases. The CDR3 nucleotides read TGCAGCGTTGACTCACGTCCGGGCACAGATACGCAGTATTTT. This translates into CSVDSRPGTDTQYF.

The chain recombines TRBV13 with TRBJ1-5; D is undetermined. The CDR3 loop spans 12 amino acids. The V gene lost 5 bases and the J gene lost 7 bases, with 9 bases spanning the gap. Germline V gene sequence: CDR1 PRHDT, CDR2 FYEKMQ (reference sequence). CDR3 in amino acids: CASSRLGQPQHF. DNA of the CDR3: TGTGCCAGCAGCCGGCTTGGGCAGCCCCAGCATTTT.

There are many counts of this clonotype. This CDR3 is CASSFGQVGTDTQYF. CDR3 in DNA: TGTGCCAGCAGTTTTGGGCAGGTGGGCACAGATACGCAGTATTTT. The chain recombines TRBV28 with TRBJ2-3, with D unclear. The CDR3 is 15 residues long. V lost 3 bases, J lost 1 base, and 11 bases lay in between. CDR1 and CDR2 from the germline V gene are MDHEN and SYDVKM.

J is TRBJ1-4 and V is TRBV5-1, with 9 bases fitting TRBD1. In germline, CDR1 is SGHRS, CDR2 YFSETQ. CDR3 length equals 14 residues. V trimming: 0 bases; J trimming: 8 bases; junction bases outside the gene matches: 2. The CDR3 DNA sequence: TGCGCCAGCAGCTTGGGGGACAGGGTCGAAAAACTGTTTTTT. Translation: CASSLGDRVEKLFF. Full variable domain (outside the CDR3, taken from reference TRBV5-1 and TRBJ1-4): KAGVTQTPRYLIKTRGQQVTLSCSPISGHRSVSWYQQTPGQGLQFLFEYFSETQRNKGNFPGRFSGRQFSNSRSEMNVSTLELGDSALYLCASSLGDRVEKLFFGSGTQLSVL.

The chain carries TRBV9 and TRBJ2-1; 7 positions agree with TRBD2. CDR3 size: 14 residues. Trimming took 4 bases from V and 7 from J; bases not matched to a gene: 8. Germline V gives CDR1 SGDLS, CDR2 YYNGEE. This chain's CDR3 is CASSPFGRMNEQFF. The DNA for the CDR3 is TGTGCCAGCAGCCCCTTCGGGAGGATGAATGAGCAGTTCTTC.

This clonotype was recorded at least ten times. The chain links TRBV3-1 to TRBJ1-2; D remains unclear. This CDR3 contains 14 residues. V was trimmed by 0 bases and J by 4 bases, leaving 9 bases between them. Germline V CDR1 and CDR2: LGHDT, YNNKEL (reference sequence). Here the CDR3 reads CASSQERMGYGYTF. CDR3 bases: TGTGCCAGCAGCCAAGAACGCATGGGCTATGGCTACACCTTC.

The sample holds many counts of this clonotype. The chain joins TRBV7-6 to TRBJ1-2; 8 bases agree with TRBD1. Looked up from germline, CDR1 is SGHVS and CDR2 is FNYEAQ. This CDR3 contains 16 residues. Trimming cost V 2 bases and J 0 bases; bases outside gene matches: 5. The CDR3 here is CASSLRQGTTNYGYTF. The CDR3 bases are TGTGCCAGCAGCTTACGACAGGGGACTACTAACTATGGCTACACCTTC.

This clonotype occurred a few times. This chain links TRBV3-1 with TRBJ2-3; D perhaps matches TRBD1 (6 bases). Trimming removed 4 bases from V and 8 bases from J, with 19 bases in between. CDR3 length: 15 residues. From germline, CDR1 is LGHDT and CDR2 YNNKEL (reference sequence). In DNA, the CDR3 is TGTGCCAGCAGCCGTCCGGGACAAGGCATGGGTACGCAGTATTTT. This encodes CASSRPGQGMGTQYF.